This T cell receptor (beta chain) is drawn from a study of glioma-infiltrating T cells after dendritic cell vaccination. A few counts support this clone. Its antigen is undetermined. TCRdb keeps only in-frame clones here, not all; method: immunoSEQ multiplex PCR. This sample yields 100,000 or so clones, of which 80% to 90% are seen a single time; about 15% belongs to the top ten. This CDR3 comprises 15 residues. CDR1 is MGHRA, CDR2 YSYEKL, per germline. Only patients with spare fresh-frozen tumor and over two years of follow-up were included. PBMC were collected before vaccination, two weeks after the third vaccination, and at progression. The study, taken as a whole, reports: The cohort had few patients with full blood and tumor sets.

The chain links TRBV4-1 to TRBJ2-5; 11 bases are a match to TRBD2. The closer fit of TRBJ2-7 to the DNA end suggests the J call may be wrong. This receptor was obtained from a human donor with glioblastoma. The input for sequencing was blood, taken before dendritic cell vaccination. CDR3 loop: CASSPRTSGSYEQYF. DNA of the CDR3: TGCGCCAGCAGCCCGCGGACTAGCGGGTCCTACGAGCAGTACTTC.